A selection of T cell receptor beta chains follows, all from one sample in a study of blood T cell repertoires in COVID-19. This table comes from immunoSEQ multiplex PCR, and its TCRdb copy is limited to in-frame clones, with some not included. Here the sample spans 110,000 or so clones, roughly 80% being singletons. The sample was peripheral blood. The receptors shown here come from a man aged 50 to 60 with acute or convalescent COVID-19. Each CDR3 is given with its conserved first and last residue. D genes are given only for firm matches. The listing skips clone size in some rows; elsewhere it reads once, few, many or a size class.

>-|-|TRBJ1-4|TRBV3-1/TRBV3-2
TGTGCCAGCAGCCAGGAACTTGGGGGGGCGCTTGAAAAACTGTTTTTT
CASSQELGGALEKLFF
>-|-|TRBJ1-1|TRBV15
TGTGCCACCAGCAGAGATTCAAGGGGTTTAGGATTGGTCAACACTGAAGCTTTCTTT
CATSRDSRGLGLVNTEAFF
>-|-|TRBJ2-3|TRBV29-1
TGCAGCGTTGCAAGGGGCAGCCAAACAGATACGCAGTATTTT
CSVARGSQTDTQYF
>-|-|TRBJ2-1|TRBV7-3
TGTGCCAGCAGCACAAACGGGGGAAGCTCCTACAATGAGCAGTTCTTC
CASSTNGGSSYNEQFF
>TRBD1|-|TRBJ2-5|TRBV24-1
TGTGCCACCAGTGACCCTACAGGGGATCAGACCCAGTACTTC
CATSDPTGDQTQYF
>TRBD1|-|TRBJ1-5|TRBV28
TGTGCCAGCTCCGGGACAGGGGCAGAACAGCCCCAGCATTTT
CASSGTGAEQPQHF
>-|once|TRBJ1-3|TRBV3-1/TRBV3-2
TGTGCCAGCAGCCTTGGCGGAAACACCATATATTTT
CASSLGGNTIYF
>-|-|TRBJ2-1|TRBV29-1
TGCAGCGGGGTTCTCCGGGGATACAATGAGCAGTTCTTC
CSGVLRGYNEQFF
>-|few|TRBJ1-3|TRBV11-2
TGTGCCAGCAGTATGAGCACCGGGGATCCTGGAAACACCATATATTTT
CASSMSTGDPGNTIYF
>-|-|TRBJ2-3|TRBV5-1
TGCGCCAGCAGCTTGGAGGGACATCAAGATACGCAGTATTTT
CASSLEGHQDTQYF
>TRBD1|-|TRBJ2-2|TRBV27
TGTGCCAGCTCCCGGCAGGGGGTTGTCGGGGAGCTGTTTTTT
CASSRQGVVGELFF
>-|-|TRBJ2-1|TRBV6-5
TGTGCCAGCACAGACTCCTACAATGAGCAGTTCTTC
CASTDSYNEQFF
>-|-|TRBJ1-2|TRBV6-5
TGTGCCAGCAGTTACTACAGGACGGGCAACTATGGCTACACCTTC
CASSYYRTGNYGYTF
>-|few|TRBJ2-5|TRBV6-1
TGTGCCAGCAGTGAAGCATCAGGCCACGGGAAGACCCAGTACTTC
CASSEASGHGKTQYF
>TRBD2|-|TRBJ2-3|TRBV7-8
TGTGCCAGCAGCTTAGTGGTCTCTAGCGGGGGAACAAAGTTAGGAAATACGCAGTATTTT
CASSLVVSSGGTKLGNTQYF
>-|few|TRBJ1-5|TRBV19
TGTGCCAGTAGCTTCCGGGGGGCCTTTCAGCCCCAGCATTTT
CASSFRGAFQPQHF
>-|-|TRBJ1-1|TRBV2
TGTGCCAGCACCTCTACGCGAGGGCCCACTGAAGCTTTCTTT
CASTSTRGPTEAFF
>-|few|TRBJ2-1|TRBV11-3
TGTGCCAGCAGCTTAGATTCCAGATACAATGAGCAGTTCTTC
CASSLDSRYNEQFF
>-|-|TRBJ1-2|TRBV19
TGTGCCAGTAGTATAGACCCACAGGGTACGGGTGGCTACACCTTC
CASSIDPQGTGGYTF
>-|-|TRBJ1-1|TRBV30
TGTGCCTGGAGTGTACTTCTTATGGGCAGGGTAAACACTGAAGCTTTCTTT
CAWSVLLMGRVNTEAFF
>TRBD1|few|TRBJ1-2|TRBV29-1
TGCAGCGTATTTTCGACTGACAGGGTTGACTATGGCTACACCTTC
CSVFSTDRVDYGYTF
>TRBD2|-|TRBJ2-3|TRBV7-9
TGTGCCAGCAGCTTAGTCGTTGCGCGGGGGGGCACAGATACGCAGTATTTT
CASSLVVARGGTDTQYF
>TRBD1|few|TRBJ1-2|TRBV3-1/TRBV3-2
TGTGCCAGCAGCCAACAATCCGGGACAGGGTATGGCTACACCTTC
CASSQQSGTGYGYTF
>TRBD1|-|TRBJ2-6|TRBV3-1/TRBV3-2
TGTGCCAGCAGCCGCGACAGGGTGGGAAACTCTGGGGCCAACGTCCTGACTTTC
CASSRDRVGNSGANVLTF
>-|-|TRBJ2-5|TRBV4-2
TGTGCCAGCAGCCAGGGAGGCCGAGCCCAAGAGACCCAGTACTTC
CASSQGGRAQETQYF
>-|-|TRBJ1-2|TRBV11-2
TGTGCCAGCAGCCTCTCCCAGGGGACTAACTATGGCTACACCTTC
CASSLSQGTNYGYTF
>TRBD1|-|TRBJ1-1|TRBV29-1
TGCAGCGTTGCTAGACAGGGGGCTCACACTGAAGCTTTCTTT
CSVARQGAHTEAFF
>TRBD2|-|TRBJ2-4|TRBV4-1
TGCGCCAGCAGCCAACCACTAGCGACCAAAAACATTCAGTACTTC
CASSQPLATKNIQYF
>TRBD1|-|TRBJ1-2|TRBV5-1
TGCGCCAGCAGCAGGGACAGCAACCCCTTCTATGGCTACACCTTC
CASSRDSNPFYGYTF
>TRBD1|-|TRBJ1-1|TRBV6-5
TGTGCCAGCGGGACAGGGGGAGTTTGGGCTTTCTTT
CASGTGGVWAFF
>TRBD1|once|TRBJ2-2|TRBV7-6
TGTGCCAGCAGCTTGGCTCCCCCGACAGGGGCGAACACCGGGGAGCTGTTTTTT
CASSLAPPTGANTGELFF
>TRBD2|-|TRBJ2-3|TRBV7-6
TGTGCCAGCAGCAACAGCGGGGGAAGCACAGATACGCAGTATTTT
CASSNSGGSTDTQYF